The source of this T cell receptor (beta chain) is a study of HIV-infected patients and healthy controls. This clonotype came up many times. Alpha and beta constant-region primers primed reverse transcription of approximately 500 ng RNA. Each of the alpha and beta chains got its own library through chain-specific third strand synthesis with indices. TCRdb called the 5' RACE reads again in MiXCR, with one record for every CDR3 protein. Of some 13,000 distinct CDR3 sequences in the sample, more than 8.5% were seen once. Germline V CDR1 and CDR2: GTSNPN, SVGIG (reference sequence). The CDR3 has 11 amino acids. No cell fractionation was done, so the repertoire covers all unsorted peripheral blood T cells.

Material: blood. This chain uses TRBV30 with TRBJ1-1; no reliable D call. The TCR sequence derives from an adult in good health. CDR3 sequence: CARRESTEAFF. DNA of the CDR3: TGTGCTCGGAGGGAGAGCACTGAAGCTTTCTTT.